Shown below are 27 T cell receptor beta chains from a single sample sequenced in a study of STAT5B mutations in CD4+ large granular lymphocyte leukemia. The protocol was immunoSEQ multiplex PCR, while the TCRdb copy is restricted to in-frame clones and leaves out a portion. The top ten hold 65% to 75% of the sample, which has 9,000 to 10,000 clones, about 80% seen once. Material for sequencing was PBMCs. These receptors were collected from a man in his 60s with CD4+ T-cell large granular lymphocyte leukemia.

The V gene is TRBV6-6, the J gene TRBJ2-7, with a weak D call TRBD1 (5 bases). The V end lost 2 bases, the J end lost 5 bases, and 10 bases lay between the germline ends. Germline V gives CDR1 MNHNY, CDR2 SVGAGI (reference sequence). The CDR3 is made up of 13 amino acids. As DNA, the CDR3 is TGTGCCAGCAGTTACGGGTTCAGGGACGAGCAGTACTTC. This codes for CASSYGFRDEQYF.

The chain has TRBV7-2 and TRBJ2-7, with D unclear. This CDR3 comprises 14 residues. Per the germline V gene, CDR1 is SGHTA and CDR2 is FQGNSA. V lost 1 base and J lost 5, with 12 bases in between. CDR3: CASSLEFYLNEQYF. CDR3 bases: TGTGCCAGCAGCTTAGAGTTCTACTTAAACGAGCAGTACTTC. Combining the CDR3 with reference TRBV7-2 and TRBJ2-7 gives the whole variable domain GAGVSQSPSNKVTEKGKDVELRCDPISGHTALYWYRQSLGQGLEFLIYFQGNSAPDKSGLPSDRFSAERTGGSVSTLTIQRTQQEDSAVYLCASSLEFYLNEQYFGPGTRLTVT.

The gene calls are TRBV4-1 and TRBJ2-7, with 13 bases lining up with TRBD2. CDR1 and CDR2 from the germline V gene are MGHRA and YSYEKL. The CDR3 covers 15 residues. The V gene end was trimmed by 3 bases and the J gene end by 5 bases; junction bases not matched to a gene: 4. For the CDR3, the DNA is TGCGCCAGCAGCCACATCGGGACTAGCGGGAACGAGCAGTACTTC. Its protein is CASSHIGTSGNEQYF.

CDR3 region: CASSFPGPDTQYF. The DNA for the CDR3 is TGTGCCAGCAGCTTCCCGGGCCCAGATACGCAGTATTTT. The gene calls are TRBV7-2 and TRBJ2-3; no definite D call. The germline V and J ends were trimmed by 3 bases and 4 bases, with 8 bases remaining between them. The CDR3 runs 13 residues. Germline V gene data show CDR1 as SGHTA and CDR2 as FQGNSA.

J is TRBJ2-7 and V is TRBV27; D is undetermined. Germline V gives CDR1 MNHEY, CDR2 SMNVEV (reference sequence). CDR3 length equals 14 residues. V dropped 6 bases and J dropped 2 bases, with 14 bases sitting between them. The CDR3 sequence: CASSISGDTYEQYF. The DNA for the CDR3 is TGTGCCAGCAGCATCTCGGGCGACACCTACGAGCAGTACTTC.

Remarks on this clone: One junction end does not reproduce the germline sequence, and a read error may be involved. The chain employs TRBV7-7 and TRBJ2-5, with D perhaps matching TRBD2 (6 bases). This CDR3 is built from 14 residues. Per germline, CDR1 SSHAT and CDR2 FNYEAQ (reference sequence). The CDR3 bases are TGTGCTAGCAGCCCAGCGAAGGGAGGAGAGACCCAGTACTTC. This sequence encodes CASSPAKGGETQYF.

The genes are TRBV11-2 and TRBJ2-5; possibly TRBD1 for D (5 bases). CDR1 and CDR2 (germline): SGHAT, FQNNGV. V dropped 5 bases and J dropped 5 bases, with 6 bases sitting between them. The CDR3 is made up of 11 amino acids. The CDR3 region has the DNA TGTGCCAGCAGCCCAGGGGAGACCCAGTACTTC. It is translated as CASSPGETQYF.

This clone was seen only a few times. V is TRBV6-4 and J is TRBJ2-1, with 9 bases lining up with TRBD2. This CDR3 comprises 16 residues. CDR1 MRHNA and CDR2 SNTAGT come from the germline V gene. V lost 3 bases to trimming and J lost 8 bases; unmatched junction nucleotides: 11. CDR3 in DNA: TGTGCCAGCAGTGAGCAGGCGGGAGGGCCTGGGTATGAGCAGTTCTTC. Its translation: CASSEQAGGPGYEQFF.

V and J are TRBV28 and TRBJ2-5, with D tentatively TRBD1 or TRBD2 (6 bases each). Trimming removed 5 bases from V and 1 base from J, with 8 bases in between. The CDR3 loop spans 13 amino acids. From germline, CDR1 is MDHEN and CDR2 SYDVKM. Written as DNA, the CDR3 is TGTGCCAGCAGTGGGGGGCGCCAAGAGACCCAGTACTTC. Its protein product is CASSGGRQETQYF.

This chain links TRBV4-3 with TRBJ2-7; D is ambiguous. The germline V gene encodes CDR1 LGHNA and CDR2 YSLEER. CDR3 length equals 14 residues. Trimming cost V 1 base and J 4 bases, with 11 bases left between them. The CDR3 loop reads CASSQVRQSYEQYF. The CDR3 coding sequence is TGCGCCAGCAGCCAAGTCAGGCAGTCTTACGAGCAGTACTTC.

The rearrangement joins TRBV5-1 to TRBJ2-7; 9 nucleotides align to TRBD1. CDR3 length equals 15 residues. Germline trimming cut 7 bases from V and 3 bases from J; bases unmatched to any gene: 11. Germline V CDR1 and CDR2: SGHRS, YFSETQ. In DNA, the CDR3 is TGCGCCAGCGGTGAGGTGGGACAGGGAGTCTACGAGCAGTACTTC. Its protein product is CASGEVGQGVYEQYF.

The CDR3: CAWSVLGTFSYEQYF. The CDR3 coding sequence is TGTGCCTGGAGTGTATTGGGTACGTTCAGCTACGAGCAGTACTTC. The chain recombines TRBV30 with TRBJ2-5; D is undetermined. TRBJ2-7 explains the end of the DNA better; the J call may be wrong. CDR3 length equals 15 residues. Germline CDR1 is GTSNPN and CDR2 is SVGIG (reference sequence).

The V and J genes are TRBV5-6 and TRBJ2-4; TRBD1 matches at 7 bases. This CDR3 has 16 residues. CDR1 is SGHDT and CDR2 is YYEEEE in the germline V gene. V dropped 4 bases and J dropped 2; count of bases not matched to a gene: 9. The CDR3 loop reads CASSILDRTPKNIQYF. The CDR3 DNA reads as TGTGCCAGCAGCATACTGGACAGGACTCCCAAAAACATTCAGTACTTC.

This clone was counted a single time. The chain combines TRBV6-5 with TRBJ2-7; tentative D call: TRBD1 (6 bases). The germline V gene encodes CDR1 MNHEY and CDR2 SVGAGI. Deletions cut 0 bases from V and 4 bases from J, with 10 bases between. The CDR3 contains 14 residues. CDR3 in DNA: TGTGCCAGCAGTTACTCGAACAGGGTTTACGAGCAGTACTTC. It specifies CASSYSNRVYEQYF.

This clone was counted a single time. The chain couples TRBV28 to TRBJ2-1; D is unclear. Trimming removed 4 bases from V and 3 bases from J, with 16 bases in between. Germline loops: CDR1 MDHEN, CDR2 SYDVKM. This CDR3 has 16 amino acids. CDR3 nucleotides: TGTGCCAGCAGTTCCGTTACCACAGTACTCTACAATGAGCAGTTCTTC. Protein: CASSSVTTVLYNEQFF.

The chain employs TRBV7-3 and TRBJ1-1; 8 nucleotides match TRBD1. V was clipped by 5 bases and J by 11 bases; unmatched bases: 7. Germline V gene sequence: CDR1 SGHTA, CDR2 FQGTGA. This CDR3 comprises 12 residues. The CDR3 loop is CASSEDRVRAFF. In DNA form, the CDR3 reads TGTGCCAGCAGCGAGGACAGGGTTAGGGCTTTCTTT. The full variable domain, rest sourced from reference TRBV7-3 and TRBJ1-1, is GAGVSQTPSNKVTEKGKYVELRCDPISGHTALYWYRQSLGQGPEFLIYFQGTGAADDSGLPNDRFFAVRPEGSVSTLKIQRTERGDSAVYLCASSEDRVRAFFGQGTRLTVV.

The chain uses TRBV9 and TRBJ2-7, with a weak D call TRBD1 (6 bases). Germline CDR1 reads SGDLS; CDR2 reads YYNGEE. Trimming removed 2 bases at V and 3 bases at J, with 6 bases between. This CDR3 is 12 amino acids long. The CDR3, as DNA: TGTGCCAGCAGCGTGGACAGCTACGAGCAGTACTTC. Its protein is CASSVDSYEQYF.

DNA for the CDR3: TGTGCCAGCAGCTCAACCCCGGGACAGGGGATCGTTGATGGCTACACCTTC. This encodes CASSSTPGQGIVDGYTF. The chain is built from TRBV7-6 and TRBJ1-2; 10 bases match TRBD1. CDR3 length: 17 residues. J was trimmed by 6 bases and V by 4 bases; bases with no gene match: 14. Looked up from germline, CDR1 is SGHVS and CDR2 is FNYEAQ.

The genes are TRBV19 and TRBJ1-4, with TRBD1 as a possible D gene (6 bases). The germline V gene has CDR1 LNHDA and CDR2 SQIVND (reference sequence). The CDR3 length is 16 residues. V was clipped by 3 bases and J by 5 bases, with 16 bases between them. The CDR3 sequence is CASSIPSGTGNEKLFF. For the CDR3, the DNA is TGTGCCAGTAGTATCCCCTCCGGTACAGGGAATGAAAAACTGTTTTTT.

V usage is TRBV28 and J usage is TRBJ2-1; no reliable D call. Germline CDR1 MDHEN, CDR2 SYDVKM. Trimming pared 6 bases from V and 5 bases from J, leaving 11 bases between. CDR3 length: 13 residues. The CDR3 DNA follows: TGTGCCAGCAGGGGCGACGGCAACAATGAGCAGTTCTTC. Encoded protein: CASRGDGNNEQFF.

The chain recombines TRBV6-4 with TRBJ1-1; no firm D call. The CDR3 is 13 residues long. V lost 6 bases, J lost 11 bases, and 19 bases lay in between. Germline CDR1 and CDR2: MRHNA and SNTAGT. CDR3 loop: CASSVGPQQAAFF. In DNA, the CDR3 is TGTGCCAGCAGCGTGGGCCCCCAGCAAGCCGCTTTCTTT.

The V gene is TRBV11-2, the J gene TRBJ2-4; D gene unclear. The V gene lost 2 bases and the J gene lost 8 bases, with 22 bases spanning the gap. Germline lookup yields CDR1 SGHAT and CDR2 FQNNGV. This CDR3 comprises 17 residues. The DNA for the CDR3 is TGTGCCAGCAGCTTATATGGGGTTCGGCAGGTTGGAGACATTCAGTACTTC. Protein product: CASSLYGVRQVGDIQYF.

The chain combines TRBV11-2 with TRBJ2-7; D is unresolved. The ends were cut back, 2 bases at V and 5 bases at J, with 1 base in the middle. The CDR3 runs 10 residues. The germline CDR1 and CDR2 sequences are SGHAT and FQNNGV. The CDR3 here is CASSLNEQYF. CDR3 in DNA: TGTGCCAGCAGCTTAAACGAGCAGTACTTC.

The CDR3 DNA is TGTGCCTGGAGTGCGGCCGCCCCCCAACCCCAGCATTTT. Amino acids: CAWSAAAPQPQHF. This rearrangement joins TRBV30 to TRBJ1-5; no clear D gene. The CDR3 totals 13 residues. Trimming stripped 1 base from V and 10 bases from J, with 14 bases between. CDR1 GTSNPN and CDR2 SVGIG come from the germline V gene (reference sequence).

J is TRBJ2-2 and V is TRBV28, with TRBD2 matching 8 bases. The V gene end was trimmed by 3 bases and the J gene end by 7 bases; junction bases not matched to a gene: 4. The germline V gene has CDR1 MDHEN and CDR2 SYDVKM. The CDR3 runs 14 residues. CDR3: CASSLGLEYGELFF. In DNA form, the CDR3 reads TGTGCCAGCAGTTTGGGACTAGAATACGGGGAGCTGTTTTTT.

CDR3 in amino acids: CATRPRSGRGSSYNEQFF. Written as DNA, the CDR3 is TGTGCCACCCGGCCCCGTAGCGGGAGGGGGAGCTCCTACAATGAGCAGTTCTTC. This chain connects TRBV19 to TRBJ2-1; 11 bases fit TRBD2. The CDR3 has 18 residues. Trimming took 10 bases from V and 0 from J; bases not matched to a gene: 14. CDR1 is LNHDA, CDR2 SQIVND, per germline (reference sequence).

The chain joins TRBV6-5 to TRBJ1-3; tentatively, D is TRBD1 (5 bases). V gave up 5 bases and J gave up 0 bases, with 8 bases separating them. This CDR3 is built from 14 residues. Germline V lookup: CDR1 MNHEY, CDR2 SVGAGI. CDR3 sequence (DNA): TGTGCCAGCAGTGAAGGGGACTCTGGAAACACCATATATTTT. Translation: CASSEGDSGNTIYF.